The subject of this entry is one TCR beta chain. What it recognizes is unknown. The junction departs from the called germline gene at one end, perhaps through a read error. This entry comes from a study of T cell repertoires in cytomegalovirus infection. General study points: HLA-C-restricted TCR beta clonotypes specific for CMV led the ex vivo response.

Germline CDR1 is SGHTA and CDR2 is FQGTGA. The CDR3 is 13 residues long. TCRdb redid the calling of the reads with MiXCR, one entry per CDR3 protein. The table records about 220,000 distinct CDR3 sequences, less than 50% of them present only once. The source material was CD8+ T cells from cultured PBMCs, sampled from culture after CMV antigen stimulation. V is TRBV7-3 and J is TRBJ1-1; possible D gene TRBD1, 5 bases. The receptor comes from a human donor in good health (CMV status not recorded). Some clones in this sample may be carry-over from other donors' samples. The CDR3 loop reads CTSSTGTTQPAFF. The CDR3 DNA reads as TGTACCAGCAGCACGGGGACGACTCAACCGGCTTTCTTT.